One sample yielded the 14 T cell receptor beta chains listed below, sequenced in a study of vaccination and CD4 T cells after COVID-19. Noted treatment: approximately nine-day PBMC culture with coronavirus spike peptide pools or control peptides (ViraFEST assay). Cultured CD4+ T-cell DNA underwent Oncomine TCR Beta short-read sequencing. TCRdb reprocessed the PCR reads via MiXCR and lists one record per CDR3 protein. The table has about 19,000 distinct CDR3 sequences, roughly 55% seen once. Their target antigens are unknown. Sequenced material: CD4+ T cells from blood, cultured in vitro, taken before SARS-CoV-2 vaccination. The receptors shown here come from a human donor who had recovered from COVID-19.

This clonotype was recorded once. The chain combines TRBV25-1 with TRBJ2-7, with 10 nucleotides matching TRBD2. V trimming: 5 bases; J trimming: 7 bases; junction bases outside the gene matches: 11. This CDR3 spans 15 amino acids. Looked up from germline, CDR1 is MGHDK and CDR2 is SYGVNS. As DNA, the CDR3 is TGTGCCAGCAGTAAAAGAGCGGGAGGGCCTGGTGAGCAGTACTTC. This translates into CASSKRAGGPGEQYF.

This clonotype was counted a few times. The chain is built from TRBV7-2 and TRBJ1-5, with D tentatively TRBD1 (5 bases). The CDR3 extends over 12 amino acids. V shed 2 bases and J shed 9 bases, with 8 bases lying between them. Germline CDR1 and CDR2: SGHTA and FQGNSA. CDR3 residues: CASSLIGAPQHF. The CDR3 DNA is TGTGCCAGCAGCTTAATCGGGGCGCCCCAGCATTTT. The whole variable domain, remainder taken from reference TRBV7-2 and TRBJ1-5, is GAGVSQSPSNKVTEKGKDVELRCDPISGHTALYWYRQSLGQGLEFLIYFQGNSAPDKSGLPSDRFSAERTGGSVSTLTIQRTQQEDSAVYLCASSLIGAPQHFGDGTRLSIL.

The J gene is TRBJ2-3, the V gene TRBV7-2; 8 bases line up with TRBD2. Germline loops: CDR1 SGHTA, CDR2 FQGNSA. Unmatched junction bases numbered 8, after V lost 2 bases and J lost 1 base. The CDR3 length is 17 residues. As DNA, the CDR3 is TGTGCCAGCAGCTTATATATCGGACTAGCAGGCACAGATACGCAGTATTTT. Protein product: CASSLYIGLAGTDTQYF.

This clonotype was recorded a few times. CDR3 protein: CSARGSDAHNQPQHF. CDR3 coding DNA: TGCAGTGCTAGAGGGTCAGACGCGCACAATCAGCCCCAGCATTTT. This chain joins TRBV20-1 and TRBJ1-5, with D unresolved. V lost 1 base, J lost 3 bases, and 13 bases lay in between. The CDR3 is 15 amino acids. Germline loops: CDR1 DFQATT, CDR2 SNEGSKA (reference sequence).

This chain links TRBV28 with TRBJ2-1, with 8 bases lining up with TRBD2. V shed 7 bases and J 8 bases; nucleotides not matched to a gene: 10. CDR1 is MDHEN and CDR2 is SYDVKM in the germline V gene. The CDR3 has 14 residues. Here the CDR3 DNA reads TGTGCCAGCATGAGTCTAGCGGGCCGGTATGAGCAGTTCTTC. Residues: CASMSLAGRYEQFF.

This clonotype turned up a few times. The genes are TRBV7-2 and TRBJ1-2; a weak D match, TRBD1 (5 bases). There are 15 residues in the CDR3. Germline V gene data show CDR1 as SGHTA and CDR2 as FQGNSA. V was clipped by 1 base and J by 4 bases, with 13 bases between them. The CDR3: CASSLGRGPPYGYTF. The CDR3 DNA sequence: TGTGCCAGCAGCTTAGGAAGGGGCCCTCCCTATGGCTACACCTTC.

The CDR3 here is CASSMDRASGYTF. CDR3 in DNA: TGTGCCAGCAGCATGGACAGGGCTTCTGGCTACACCTTC. V usage is TRBV12-3 or TRBV12-4 and J usage is TRBJ1-2; 8 nucleotides agree with TRBD1. The CDR3 spans 13 residues. The ends lost 6 bases at V and 7 bases at J; junction bases unmatched: 7.

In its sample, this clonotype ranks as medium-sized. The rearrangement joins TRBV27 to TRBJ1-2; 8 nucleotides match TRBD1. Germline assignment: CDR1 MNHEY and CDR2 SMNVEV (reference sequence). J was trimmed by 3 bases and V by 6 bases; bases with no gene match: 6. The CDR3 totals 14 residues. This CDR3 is CASRRTGYDYGYTF. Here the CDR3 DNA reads TGTGCCAGCAGGCGGACAGGGTACGACTATGGCTACACCTTC.

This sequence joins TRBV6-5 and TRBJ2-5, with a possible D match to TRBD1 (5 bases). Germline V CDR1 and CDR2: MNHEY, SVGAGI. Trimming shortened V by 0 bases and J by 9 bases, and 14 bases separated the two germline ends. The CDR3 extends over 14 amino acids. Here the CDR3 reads CASSYSQKDRPQYF. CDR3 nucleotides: TGTGCCAGCAGTTACTCCCAAAAAGACAGACCCCAGTACTTC.

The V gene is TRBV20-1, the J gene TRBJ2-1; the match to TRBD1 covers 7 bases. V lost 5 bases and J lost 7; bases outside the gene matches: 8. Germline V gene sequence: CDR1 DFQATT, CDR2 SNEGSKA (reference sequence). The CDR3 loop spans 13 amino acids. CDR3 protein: CSARVRGSNEQFF. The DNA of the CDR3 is TGCAGTGCTCGAGTCAGGGGGTCGAATGAGCAGTTCTTC.

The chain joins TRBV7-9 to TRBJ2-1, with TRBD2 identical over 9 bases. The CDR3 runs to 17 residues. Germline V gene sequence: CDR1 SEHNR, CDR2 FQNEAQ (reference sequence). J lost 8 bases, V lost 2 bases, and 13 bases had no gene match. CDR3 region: CASSLRLVGGRADEQFF. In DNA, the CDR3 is TGTGCCAGCAGCTTAAGGCTCGTGGGCGGGAGGGCCGATGAGCAGTTCTTC.

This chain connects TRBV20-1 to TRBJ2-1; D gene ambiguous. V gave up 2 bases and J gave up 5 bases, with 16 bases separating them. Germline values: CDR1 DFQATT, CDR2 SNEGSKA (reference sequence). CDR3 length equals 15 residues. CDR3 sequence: CSARLPISQDNEQFF. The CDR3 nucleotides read TGCAGTGCTAGATTGCCCATTAGCCAGGACAATGAGCAGTTCTTC.

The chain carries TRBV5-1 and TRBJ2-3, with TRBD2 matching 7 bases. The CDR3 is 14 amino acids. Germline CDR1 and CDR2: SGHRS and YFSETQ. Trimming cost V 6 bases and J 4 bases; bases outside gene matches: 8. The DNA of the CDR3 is TGCGCCAGCAAAACAGGACTAGGTGCAGATACGCAGTATTTT. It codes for CASKTGLGADTQYF.

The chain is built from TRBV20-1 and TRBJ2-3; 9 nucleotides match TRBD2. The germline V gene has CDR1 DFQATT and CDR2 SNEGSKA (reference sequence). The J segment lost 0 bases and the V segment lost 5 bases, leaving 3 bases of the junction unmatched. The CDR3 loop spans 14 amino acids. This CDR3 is CSASSGVSTDTQYF. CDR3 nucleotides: TGCAGTGCTTCTAGCGGGGTTAGCACAGATACGCAGTATTTT.